This TCR beta chain was sequenced in a study of blood T cell repertoires in COVID-19. In the authors' methods: How many nucleated cells were present was estimated from reference gene primer amplification. Assay used: immunoSEQ multiplex PCR; TCRdb lists only in-frame clones, some missing. The DNA gave D and trimming, while V, J and clone size come from that table. The sample contains 150,000 to 200,000 clones, more than 75% of which appear only once. This CDR3 has 14 residues. CDR1 and CDR2 (germline): MNHEY, SVGAGI. V gave up 0 bases and J gave up 5 bases, with 8 bases separating them. Across about two dozen US areas, participants ranged in age from 18 to 89 years. Participant-given clinical history determined each cohort assignment. Donors in Cohort 3 who had recovered were those with two negative PCRs, healthcare professional clearance, or resolution of their symptoms.

The sequence was obtained from a woman aged 30 to 39 who had recovered from COVID-19. The sample was PBMCs or T cells enriched from blood (not recorded which). J is TRBJ1-5 and V is TRBV6-5; D uncertain. The CDR3 nucleotides read TGTGCCAGCAGTTACTCGCCCGGGGATCAGCCCCAGCATTTT. This sequence encodes CASSYSPGDQPQHF.